Shown below are 30 T cell receptor beta chains from a single sample sequenced in a study of T cell repertoires in cytomegalovirus infection. These TCRs are of unknown antigen specificity. TCRdb fed the reads into MiXCR, producing one record per CDR3 protein. There are approximately 990,000 distinct CDR3 sequences in the sample; roughly 30% occur only once, and 13% lies in the top ten. The sample in question was cultured CD8+ T cells from PBMCs, obtained from culture after CMV antigen stimulation. Receptors originate from a human donor in good health (CMV status not recorded). Some clones in this sample may be carry-over from other donors' samples.

The V gene is TRBV28, the J gene TRBJ2-1, with 12 bases that match TRBD1. CDR1 MDHEN and CDR2 SYDVKM come from the germline V gene. Trimming at V came to 5 bases and at J to 7 bases, leaving 9 bases not matched to a gene. The CDR3 is made up of 16 amino acids. The CDR3 spells CASSHPGQGARNEQFF. CDR3 bases: TGTGCCAGCAGTCACCCGGGACAGGGGGCGCGAAATGAGCAGTTCTTC.

The chain links TRBV5-6 to TRBJ2-7; D is ambiguous. CDR3 length equals 15 residues. V was shortened by 4 bases and J by 3 bases, with 17 bases between the two germline ends. Germline V gives CDR1 SGHDT, CDR2 YYEEEE. CDR3 coding DNA: TGTGCCAGCAGCAACGCCGAACTGACTCACTACGAGCAGTACTTC. Translating gives CASSNAELTHYEQYF.

This chain links TRBV5-6 with TRBJ2-3; D is unclear. Germline CDR1 and CDR2: SGHDT and YYEEEE. The CDR3 consists of 14 residues. V dropped 0 bases and J dropped 5 bases, with 10 bases sitting between them. The CDR3 here is CASSLVPDGDTQYF. Here the CDR3 DNA reads TGTGCCAGCAGCTTGGTACCCGACGGAGATACGCAGTATTTT.

This chain joins TRBV12-3 or TRBV12-4 and TRBJ2-1, with 7 bases that match TRBD1. The CDR3 contains 14 residues. J gave up 8 bases and V 6 bases, and 10 bases lay outside the gene matches. For the CDR3, the DNA is TGTGCCAGCAGCCGATACCCCCAGGGGGATGAGCAGTTCTTC. It is translated as CASSRYPQGDEQFF.

This clonotype was observed a few times. The rearrangement uses TRBV7-8 and TRBJ1-1, with D tentatively TRBD1 (5 bases). Germline lookup yields CDR1 SGHVS and CDR2 FQNEAQ. CDR3 length: 15 amino acids. V was cut by 5 bases and J by 3 bases, with 16 bases left in between. The CDR3 bases are TGTGCCAGCAGCCCTCAGGCAGGGTGGGACACTGAAGCTTTCTTT. Translated: CASSPQAGWDTEAFF.

The genes are TRBV7-8 and TRBJ2-7; TRBD2 matches at 7 bases. J lost 5 bases, V lost 5 bases, and 9 bases had no gene match. Germline values: CDR1 SGHVS, CDR2 FQNEAQ. This CDR3 contains 14 residues. The CDR3 region is CASSPGGRGDEQYV. The CDR3 coding sequence is TGTGCCAGCAGCCCCGGCGGACGGGGGGACGAGCAGTACGTC.

The chain employs TRBV12-3 or TRBV12-4 and TRBJ2-4; the D call may be TRBD1 or TRBD2 (5 bases each). The CDR3 loop spans 17 amino acids. The germline V and J ends were trimmed by 5 bases and 3 bases, with 20 bases remaining between them. This CDR3 reads CASSTRETAYSKNIQYF. In nucleotides, the CDR3 is TGTGCCAGCAGTACGAGGGAGACAGCCTATAGCAAAAACATTCAGTACTTC.

The V and J genes are TRBV10-1 and TRBJ2-1; perhaps TRBD2 as D (5 bases). The CDR3 runs to 19 residues. V shed 0 bases and J shed 8 bases, with 26 bases lying between them. Germline V gene data show CDR1 as WNHNN and CDR2 as SYGVQD (reference sequence). CDR3 coding DNA: TGCGCCAGCAGTGAGTCGGCCGGCCCGTCGGGAATAAATTTCGATGAGCAGTTCTTC. Translation gives CASSESAGPSGINFDEQFF.

The chain is built from TRBV7-3 and TRBJ1-2; perhaps TRBD1 as D (6 bases). The germline V gene encodes CDR1 SGHTA and CDR2 FQGTGA. This CDR3 region has 14 residues. Trimming stripped 5 bases from V and 6 bases from J, with 16 bases between. CDR3 residues: CASSPGGGVNGYTF. The CDR3 DNA sequence: TGTGCCAGCAGCCCCGGCGGGGGCGTAAATGGCTACACCTTC. Full variable domain (rest looked up from reference TRBV7-3 and TRBJ1-2): GAGVSQTPSNKVTEKGKYVELRCDPISGHTALYWYRQSLGQGPEFLIYFQGTGAADDSGLPNDRFFAVRPEGSVSTLKIQRTERGDSAVYLCASSPGGGVNGYTFGSGTRLTVV.

This clonotype was picked up a small number of times. This rearrangement joins TRBV20-1 to TRBJ2-1; the match to TRBD2 covers 13 bases. The junction had 4 bases not matched to a gene; V was cut back by 4 bases and J by 4 bases. Germline assignment: CDR1 DFQATT and CDR2 SNEGSKA (reference sequence). The CDR3 consists of 15 residues. The CDR3 here is CSATTSGGAYNEQFF. The CDR3 bases are TGCAGTGCTACCACTAGCGGGGGGGCTTACAATGAGCAGTTCTTC.

The genes are TRBV2 and TRBJ1-1; possibly TRBD1 for D (6 bases). The CDR3 consists of 12 residues. The V and J ends lost 8 bases and 5 bases respectively, with 12 bases between them. Germline V gene sequence: CDR1 SNHLY, CDR2 FYNNEI. As DNA, the CDR3 is TGTGCCAGCTATATTCAGGGGACTGAAGCTTTCTTT. Its translation: CASYIQGTEAFF.

This clonotype was observed many times. The chain links TRBV27 to TRBJ2-1; TRBD1 is a possible D gene (6 bases). Germline CDR1 and CDR2: MNHEY and SMNVEV (reference sequence). Trimming shortened V by 5 bases and J by 3 bases, and 8 bases separated the two germline ends. The CDR3 covers 13 residues. The chain's CDR3 is CASSQGHYNEQFF. The CDR3 DNA is TGTGCCAGCAGTCAGGGACACTACAATGAGCAGTTCTTC.

In its sample, this clonotype was seen a few times. One end of the junction does not line up with germline, which may come from a read error. The chain has TRBV12-3 or TRBV12-4 and TRBJ2-7; 7 bases are shared with TRBD1. CDR3 length: 11 residues. For the CDR3, the DNA is TGTGCCAGCAGTTTAGGACAGGGTCTCGTCTTC. It translates to CASSLGQGLVF.

In regard to this clonotype: The CDR3 ends on some other residue instead of the conserved phenylalanine or tryptophan, so this is likely a read error. The rearrangement links TRBV19 to TRBJ2-1, with 12 bases that match TRBD2. This CDR3 has 18 amino acids. The germline gives CDR1 LNHDA, CDR2 SQIVND (reference sequence). The V segment lost 6 bases and the J segment 3 bases; nucleotides outside the gene matches: 12. CDR3 in DNA: TGTGCCAGTAGCCCCGATCGACTAGCGGGGGCCTTCTACAATGAGCAGTTCTCC. This gives the protein CASSPDRLAGAFYNEQFS.

V is TRBV29-1 and J is TRBJ2-1; D may correspond to TRBD1 or TRBD2 (5 bases each). V was shortened by 2 bases and J by 8 bases, with 13 bases between the two germline ends. The CDR3 has 13 residues. The germline V gene has CDR1 SQVTM and CDR2 ANQGSEA. The CDR3 protein is CSVEFFRGDEQFF. In nucleotides, the CDR3 is TGCAGCGTTGAATTTTTCCGGGGCGATGAGCAGTTCTTC.

The table lists this clonotype with a few counts. The rearrangement joins TRBV3-1 to TRBJ2-5; possible D gene TRBD2, 6 bases. Trimming removed 0 bases from V and 4 bases from J, with 9 bases in between. There are 14 residues in the CDR3. Germline V gene lookup returns CDR1 LGHDT and CDR2 YNNKEL (reference sequence). In DNA form, the CDR3 reads TGTGCCAGCAGCCAAGATCGGGGGTCAGAGACCCAGTACTTC. Protein sequence: CASSQDRGSETQYF.

A few counts support this clonotype. V and J are TRBV12-3 or TRBV12-4 and TRBJ2-5; TRBD2 aligns across 15 bases. Trimming cost V 3 bases and J 4 bases; bases outside gene matches: 3. The CDR3 sequence is 16 residues long. In nucleotides, the CDR3 is TGTGCCAGCAGTTTTGGGACTAGCGGGGGGCTAGAGACCCAGTACTTC. It yields the protein CASSFGTSGGLETQYF.

This clonotype showed up just a few times. This sequence joins TRBV7-8 and TRBJ1-5, with TRBD1 matching 9 bases. The CDR3 covers 16 residues. V gave up 5 bases and J gave up 1 base; unmatched junction bases: 6. Germline V gives CDR1 SGHVS, CDR2 FQNEAQ. The CDR3 here is CASSPSGTGSNQPQHF. The CDR3 region has the DNA TGTGCCAGCAGCCCCTCCGGGACAGGGAGCAATCAGCCCCAGCATTTT.

This clonotype has at least ten counts. CDR3 nucleotide sequence: TGTGCCAGCAGCCAACACAGGGGAGGAACTGAAGCTTTCTTT. Its translation is CASSQHRGGTEAFF. The genes are TRBV7-9 and TRBJ1-1; TRBD1 matches 7 bases. The CDR3 is 14 amino acids. With V trimmed by 5 bases and J by 5 bases, 8 bases remained unmatched. Germline CDR1 SEHNR, CDR2 FQNEAQ (reference sequence).

The V gene is TRBV4-3, the J gene TRBJ2-5; no clear D. Germline V gene lookup returns CDR1 LGHNA and CDR2 YSLEER. The CDR3 consists of 13 residues. Trimming took off 0 bases at V and 3 bases at J, with 5 bases between the two ends. CDR3 DNA: TGCGCCAGCAGCCAAGAAGAGGAAGAGACCCAGTACTTC. This encodes CASSQEEEETQYF.

V gene TRBV4-1 combines with J gene TRBJ2-1; 10 nucleotides match TRBD2. Germline-derived CDR1 and CDR2 are MGHRA and YSYEKL. J gave up 9 bases and V 0 bases, and 8 bases lay outside the gene matches. This CDR3 region has 16 residues. The CDR3 region is CASSQDRLAGEGEQFF. Written as DNA, the CDR3 is TGCGCCAGCAGCCAAGATAGGCTAGCGGGGGAAGGTGAGCAGTTCTTC.

This clonotype was seen more than once but under ten times. The chain couples TRBV6-7 to TRBJ1-2, with unresolved D. Being an ORF, TRBV6-7 has a function that is uncertain. The CDR3 spans 14 residues. The CDR3 reads CAPLLGPRSDGYTF. DNA for the CDR3: TGTGCTCCTTTACTAGGACCGCGGTCTGATGGCTACACCTTC.

This clonotype showed up just a few times. J is TRBJ1-2 and V is TRBV24-1; 7 nucleotides align to TRBD1. Germline V gives CDR1 KGHDR, CDR2 SFDVKD. V lost 3 bases to trimming and J lost 4 bases; unmatched junction nucleotides: 10. This CDR3 is 16 amino acids long. CDR3 protein: CATSDPRQGLSYGYTF. The CDR3 nucleotides are TGTGCCACCAGTGATCCTCGACAGGGATTGTCCTATGGCTACACCTTC.

Concerning this clonotype: A much larger clone differs by one base, so this may be a read error. The rearrangement links TRBV6-6 to TRBJ2-7; maybe TRBD1 (7 bases). This CDR3 has 15 residues. The V gene's germline CDR1 is MNHNY and CDR2 SVGAGI (reference sequence). The CDR3 nucleotides are TGTGCCTGCAGTCTCCTGGACAGGCGGGGCTACGAGCAGTACTTC. Protein product: CACSLLDRRGYEQYF.

The chain joins TRBV6-4 to TRBJ2-3; unclear D gene. This CDR3 contains 15 residues. The germline gives CDR1 MRHNA, CDR2 SNTAGT. Trimming cost V 0 bases and J 2 bases, with 9 bases left between them. The CDR3 coding sequence is TGTGCCAGCAGTGACTCGAGGCTGACCACAGATACGCAGTATTTT. It encodes CASSDSRLTTDTQYF.

In this sample, this clonotype turned up many times. The chain is built from TRBV7-2 and TRBJ2-3, with 11 bases lining up with TRBD2. This CDR3 has 18 residues. V trimming: 2 bases; J trimming: 5 bases; junction bases outside the gene matches: 12. Germline V CDR1 and CDR2: SGHTA, FQGNSA. The CDR3 reads CASSLKFSGGAIQDTQYF. CDR3 nucleotide sequence: TGTGCCAGCAGCTTAAAGTTTAGCGGGGGGGCAATCCAAGATACGCAGTATTTT.

This clonotype was found a few times. The chain employs TRBV27 and TRBJ1-5; a possible D gene is TRBD1 (6 bases). The V end was cut by 3 bases, the J end by 7 bases, with 13 bases between. CDR1 is MNHEY, CDR2 SMNVEV, per germline (reference sequence). CDR3 length: 14 amino acids. The CDR3 DNA is TGTGCCAGCAGTTTTAACAGGGCAGAACAGCCCCAGCATTTT. Encoded protein: CASSFNRAEQPQHF.

This clonotype was seen more than once but under ten times. The CDR3 sequence is CASRPDREGWNGYTF. The CDR3 DNA reads TGTGCCAGCAGGCCCGACAGGGAAGGGTGGAATGGCTACACCTTC. The V call is TRBV6-1, the J call TRBJ1-2, with 7 bases that match TRBD1. Germline V gene data show CDR1 as MNHNS and CDR2 as SASEGT. The CDR3 runs to 15 residues. V shed 6 bases, J shed 6 bases, and the junction held 13 bases outside the gene matches.

This clonotype was observed a handful of times. This chain joins TRBV10-1 and TRBJ2-7, with 9 bases lining up with TRBD1. V was clipped by 6 bases and J by 6 bases; unmatched bases: 6. In germline, CDR1 is WNHNN, CDR2 SYGVQD (reference sequence). The CDR3 is made up of 13 amino acids. CDR3 DNA: TGCGCCAGCAGCGGGACAGGGTTTCGCGAGCAGTACTTC. Its translation: CASSGTGFREQYF.

CDR3 amino acids: CASGLDLGEARLDTQYF. The CDR3 bases are TGTGCTAGTGGTTTGGACTTAGGAGAGGCTCGGTTAGATACGCAGTATTTT. This rearrangement joins TRBV12-5 to TRBJ2-3, with D unresolved. Germline V gene sequence: CDR1 LGHNT, CDR2 FRNRAP. Trimming stripped 1 base from V and 5 bases from J, with 19 bases between. The CDR3 is made up of 17 amino acids.